Below are 31 T cell receptor beta chains sequenced from a single sample in a study of graft-versus-host responses after intestinal transplantation. Assay used: immunoSEQ multiplex PCR; TCRdb lists only in-frame clones, some missing. The table shows 25,000 to 30,000 clones, with over 60% occurring only once. Processing released intraepithelial and lamina propria lymphocytes from the graft tissue. The specimen was ileum tissue, collected 98 days after intestinal transplantation. The receptors derive from a human patient who received an intestinal transplant, so some T cells may come from the graft donor.

The chain carries TRBV9 and TRBJ2-3; 8 bases map to TRBD2. The V gene end was trimmed by 3 bases and the J gene end by 1 base; junction bases not matched to a gene: 7. The CDR3 totals 16 residues. Germline CDR1 and CDR2: SGDLS and YYNGEE. CDR3 loop: CASSAGGGGGTDTQYF. The CDR3, as DNA: TGTGCCAGCAGCGCGGGAGGGGGAGGCGGCACAGATACGCAGTATTTT.

This clone has only one observation. One end of the junction fails to match germline, which may point to a read error. V gene TRBV2 combines with J gene TRBJ1-2, with a possible D match to TRBD1 (5 bases). The CDR3 loop spans 10 amino acids. The germline gives CDR1 SNHLY, CDR2 FYNNEI. CDR3 coding DNA: TGTGCCACTACCAGGGACTTATCGGGTTTC. As protein: CATTRDLSGF.

This clone was detected only once. The V call is TRBV5-5, the J call TRBJ2-5; 7 nucleotides align to TRBD1. CDR1 SGHKS and CDR2 YYEKEE come from the germline V gene (reference sequence). The trim removed 2 bases at V and 4 bases at J, leaving 11 bases unmatched. The CDR3 runs 16 residues. The CDR3 DNA sequence: TGTGCCAGCAGCTTCCCGCGACAGGGCTCCGGAGAGACCCAGTACTTC. Its translation is CASSFPRQGSGETQYF.

This clone was counted a few times. The chain is built from TRBV28 and TRBJ2-7, with a tentative D call TRBD2 (6 bases). This CDR3 contains 13 residues. CDR1 is MDHEN, CDR2 SYDVKM, per germline. Trimming removed 10 bases at V and 3 bases at J, with 16 bases between. The CDR3 reads CATMGGLFYEQYF. For the CDR3, the DNA is TGTGCCACCATGGGAGGTCTTTTCTACGAGCAGTACTTC.

This clone was seen a handful of times. The V call is TRBV6-1, the J call TRBJ2-7, with D hard to call. The CDR3 has 13 amino acids. CDR1 and CDR2 (germline): MNHNS, SASEGT. Trimming removed 6 bases from V and 5 bases from J, with 14 bases in between. The CDR3 DNA is TGTGCCAGCAGGGACGGCACACTGCACGAGCAGTACTTC. Protein product: CASRDGTLHEQYF.

The rearrangement links TRBV6-4 to TRBJ2-7; 8 nucleotides align to TRBD1. J lost 6 bases, V lost 5 bases, and 9 bases had no gene match. Germline V gene lookup returns CDR1 MRHNA and CDR2 SNTAGT. This CDR3 is built from 14 residues. The CDR3 sequence is CASSPGQEGSEQYF. The CDR3 DNA follows: TGTGCCAGCAGTCCGGGACAGGAAGGGAGCGAGCAGTACTTC.

CDR3 DNA sequence: TGTGCCTGGAGTGTACTAGGGCCAACTAATGAAAAACTGTTTTTT. Protein sequence: CAWSVLGPTNEKLFF. The gene calls are TRBV30 and TRBJ1-4; D is unclear. Germline values: CDR1 GTSNPN, CDR2 SVGIG (reference sequence). Trimming removed 0 bases from V and 0 bases from J, with 8 bases in between. CDR3 length equals 15 residues.

J is TRBJ1-1 and V is TRBV7-9; no clear D gene. CDR1 and CDR2 from the germline V gene are SEHNR and FQNEAQ (reference sequence). The CDR3 sequence is 13 residues long. Deletions cut 1 base from V and 8 bases from J, with 11 bases between. The DNA of the CDR3 is TGTGCCAGCAGCTTAGAGGGCAGAAGCGAAGCTTTCTTT. This translates into CASSLEGRSEAFF.

The genes are TRBV13 and TRBJ2-7; either TRBD1 or TRBD2 may supply D (5 bases each). The CDR3 spans 15 residues. Trimming shortened V by 5 bases and J by 4 bases, and 18 bases separated the two germline ends. Germline lookup yields CDR1 PRHDT and CDR2 FYEKMQ (reference sequence). CDR3 amino acids: CASSATARGSYEQYF. CDR3 in DNA: TGTGCCAGCAGCGCGACAGCCCGGGGCTCTTACGAGCAGTACTTC.

The rearrangement joins TRBV25-1 to TRBJ1-4, with 9 positions matching TRBD1. Germline lookup yields CDR1 MGHDK and CDR2 SYGVNS. The trim removed 3 bases at V and 5 bases at J, leaving 4 bases unmatched. The CDR3 runs 15 residues. The CDR3 spells CASSEGGQGNEKLFF. As DNA, the CDR3 is TGTGCCAGCAGTGAGGGAGGACAGGGGAATGAAAAACTGTTTTTT.

The chain links TRBV5-6 to TRBJ2-5; possibly TRBD1 for D (5 bases). The CDR3 spans 17 residues. Germline CDR1 is SGHDT and CDR2 is YYEEEE. Trimming took off 1 base at V and 2 bases at J, with 18 bases between the two ends. CDR3 DNA: TGTGCCAGCAGCTTGAGTACAGGCCTTCGTACTCAAGAGACCCAGTACTTC. Translating gives CASSLSTGLRTQETQYF.

The chain is built from TRBV19 and TRBJ2-3, with 9 positions matching TRBD1. V lost 5 bases, J lost 2 bases, and 8 bases stayed unmatched. This CDR3 contains 16 residues. Germline loops: CDR1 LNHDA, CDR2 SQIVND (reference sequence). The CDR3 DNA sequence: TGTGCCAGTAGTCCCTGGACAGGGGCCAACACAGATACGCAGTATTTT. This encodes CASSPWTGANTDTQYF. Combining the CDR3 with reference TRBV19 and TRBJ2-3 gives the whole variable domain DGGITQSPKYLFRKEGQNVTLSCEQNLNHDAMYWYRQDPGQGLRLIYYSQIVNDFQKGDIAEGYSVSREKKESFPLTVTSAQKNPTAFYLCASSPWTGANTDTQYFGPGTRLTVL.

The chain is built from TRBV18 and TRBJ2-3, with TRBD2 identical over 7 bases. The CDR3 is 16 residues long. V lost 3 bases and J lost 2; bases outside the gene matches: 8. Germline V gene sequence: CDR1 KGHSH, CDR2 LQKENI. DNA for the CDR3: TGTGCCAGCTCACCGACAGCGGGACCGAACACAGATACGCAGTATTTT. Amino acids: CASSPTAGPNTDTQYF.

The chain combines TRBV4-1 with TRBJ1-4; D not resolved. The CDR3 contains 17 residues. Germline CDR1 MGHRA, CDR2 YSYEKL. The V end was cut by 0 bases, the J end by 10 bases, with 21 bases between. CDR3 residues: CASSQDPSRALLGKLFF. DNA for the CDR3: TGCGCCAGCAGCCAAGACCCAAGCCGGGCCCTGCTGGGAAAACTGTTTTTT.

The CDR3 protein is CASRPLTGSGANVLTF. The CDR3 DNA is TGTGCCAGCAGGCCCCTCACAGGCTCTGGGGCCAACGTCCTGACTTTC. The rearrangement joins TRBV2 to TRBJ2-6; TRBD1 is a possible D gene (5 bases). Trimming shortened V by 6 bases and J by 0 bases, and 12 bases separated the two germline ends. CDR1 and CDR2 from the germline V gene are SNHLY and FYNNEI. This CDR3 is built from 16 residues. Combining the CDR3 with reference TRBV2 and TRBJ2-6 gives the whole variable domain EPEVTQTPSHQVTQMGQEVILRCVPISNHLYFYWYRQILGQKVEFLVSFYNNEISEKSEIFDDQFSVERPDGSNFTLKIRSTKLEDSAMYFCASRPLTGSGANVLTFGAGSRLTVL.

The genes are TRBV6-5 and TRBJ2-7; D call uncertain. V was trimmed by 10 bases and J by 5 bases, leaving 6 bases between them. CDR1 is MNHEY, CDR2 SVGAGI, per germline. The CDR3 sequence is 9 residues long. The CDR3 region is CAITNEQYF. The CDR3 bases are TGTGCCATTACGAACGAGCAGTACTTC.

The genes are TRBV14 and TRBJ1-2; possibly TRBD1 for D (6 bases). Germline loops: CDR1 SGHDN, CDR2 FVKESK. This CDR3 has 14 residues. Trimming took 1 base from V and 13 from J, leaving 19 bases between them. The CDR3 DNA reads as TGTGCCAGCAGCCAAGTACGAGCAGGGGAATTTCGCACCTTC. Its protein is CASSQVRAGEFRTF.

The genes are TRBV23-1 and TRBJ2-7; weak D call: TRBD1 (6 bases). TRBV23-1 is reported as an ORF; its role is uncertain. The CDR3 runs to 14 residues. V was shortened by 7 bases and J by 3 bases, with 16 bases between the two germline ends. As DNA, the CDR3 is TGCGCCAGCACCCGGACAGCGAAGAACTACGAGCAGTACTTC. Amino acid sequence: CASTRTAKNYEQYF.

CDR3 bases: TGTGCCAGTACCGACAGGTTCTACGAGCAGTACTTC. It translates to CASTDRFYEQYF. The gene calls are TRBV19 and TRBJ2-7; possibly TRBD1 for D (6 bases). Looked up from germline, CDR1 is LNHDA and CDR2 is SQIVND (reference sequence). There are 12 residues in the CDR3. Trimming stripped 7 bases from V and 3 bases from J, with 10 bases between.

The V call is TRBV29-1, the J call TRBJ2-7; TRBD1 might be the D (6 bases). Trimming cost V 3 bases and J 0 bases, with 12 bases left between them. In germline, CDR1 is SQVTM, CDR2 ANQGSEA. This CDR3 comprises 14 residues. As DNA, the CDR3 is TGCAGCGTTGAGGCAGGGGTCTCCTCCTACGAGCAGTACTTC. Amino acids: CSVEAGVSSYEQYF.

The CDR3 DNA reads TGTGCCACCAGAGGCAGGAGCTCCTACGAGCAGTACTTC. Its translation: CATRGRSSYEQYF. This chain connects TRBV6-1 to TRBJ2-7, with no clear D. The germline V and J ends were trimmed by 10 bases and 0 bases, with 13 bases remaining between them. CDR1 is MNHNS, CDR2 SASEGT, per germline. The CDR3 extends over 13 amino acids.

The chain links TRBV30 to TRBJ2-7; D is unclear. The CDR3 runs to 11 residues. V lost 4 bases and J 2 bases, leaving 6 bases between the germline ends. Germline V CDR1 and CDR2: GTSNPN, SVGIG (reference sequence). CDR3 in DNA: TGTGCCTGGACAGGTACCTACGAGCAGTACTTC. Encoded protein: CAWTGTYEQYF.

The CDR3, as DNA: TGTGCCAGCAGCCCCGGGACTAGCGGAGGGCGGTTCTACGAGCAGTACTTC. Translated: CASSPGTSGGRFYEQYF. The gene calls are TRBV7-2 and TRBJ2-7; 11 positions agree with TRBD2. The CDR3 has 17 residues. The trim removed 5 bases at V and 3 bases at J, leaving 12 bases unmatched. Germline V lookup: CDR1 SGHTA, CDR2 FQGNSA. The full variable domain, completed using reference TRBV7-2 and TRBJ2-7, is GAGVSQSPSNKVTEKGKDVELRCDPISGHTALYWYRQSLGQGLEFLIYFQGNSAPDKSGLPSDRFSAERTGGSVSTLTIQRTQQEDSAVYLCASSPGTSGGRFYEQYFGPGTRLTVT.

The V call is TRBV5-4, the J call TRBJ2-5, with D maybe TRBD2 (9 bases). V was clipped by 2 bases and J by 5 bases, with 25 bases between them. The CDR3 has 18 residues. Germline CDR1 SGHNT, CDR2 YYREEE (reference sequence). This CDR3 reads CASSLQGEKRRGGETQYF. The CDR3 DNA reads TGTGCCAGCAGCTTACAGGGGGAGAAGAGGCGGGGGGGGGAGACCCAGTACTTC. Using reference TRBV5-4 and TRBJ2-5 for the parts outside the CDR3, the full variable domain is ETGVTQSPTHLIKTRGQQVTLRCSSQSGHNTVSWYQQALGQGPQFIFQYYREEENGRGNFPPRFSGLQFPNYSSELNVNALELDDSALYLCASSLQGEKRRGGETQYFGPGTRLLVL.

The count of this clone is one. The V gene is TRBV27, the J gene TRBJ1-6; 9 bases match TRBD1. CDR1 MNHEY and CDR2 SMNVEV come from the germline V gene (reference sequence). The J segment lost 0 bases and the V segment lost 6 bases, leaving 15 bases of the junction unmatched. This CDR3 has 20 amino acids. This CDR3 is CASSSSGTGRLSSYNSPLHF. CDR3 DNA: TGTGCCAGCAGCTCTTCCGGGACAGGGAGGCTCAGCTCCTATAATTCACCCCTCCACTTT.

The V and J genes are TRBV7-3 and TRBJ1-2, with TRBD1 matching over 7 bases. CDR3 length equals 16 residues. V was pared by 2 bases and J by 5 bases, with 11 bases of the junction left unmatched. Germline values: CDR1 SGHTA, CDR2 FQGTGA. DNA for the CDR3: TGTGCCAGCAGCTTAGCGCGAGGCAGGGGGAATTATGGCTACACCTTC. Protein: CASSLARGRGNYGYTF.

In this sample, this clone turned up a few times. The rearrangement joins TRBV10-1 to TRBJ2-1, with D tentatively TRBD1 or TRBD2 (6 bases each). In germline, CDR1 is WNHNN, CDR2 SYGVQD (reference sequence). V gave up 6 bases and J gave up 5 bases, with 14 bases separating them. The CDR3 consists of 14 residues. In DNA, the CDR3 is TGCGCCAGCAGGAAGGGGGGTTCCGACAATGAGCAGTTCTTC. This sequence encodes CASRKGGSDNEQFF.

This clone was picked up a small number of times. V and J are TRBV18 and TRBJ2-2; 8 bases agree with TRBD1. Germline CDR1 is KGHSH and CDR2 is LQKENI. V lost 6 bases, J lost 0 bases, and 3 bases stayed unmatched. The CDR3 runs 15 residues. CDR3 loop: CASSRDRSNTGELFF. CDR3 nucleotide sequence: TGTGCCAGCTCGCGGGACAGGTCGAACACCGGGGAGCTGTTTTTT. The full variable domain, completed using reference TRBV18 and TRBJ2-2, is NAGVMQNPRHLVRRRGQEARLRCSPMKGHSHVYWYRQLPEEGLKFMVYLQKENIIDESGMPKERFSAEFPKEGPSILRIQQVVRGDSAAYFCASSRDRSNTGELFFGEGSRLTVL.

This chain links TRBV4-1 with TRBJ1-3; D is perhaps TRBD1 (6 bases). CDR3 size: 17 residues. Trimming removed 3 bases at V and 4 bases at J, with 19 bases between. Germline V gene sequence: CDR1 MGHRA, CDR2 YSYEKL. The DNA of the CDR3 is TGCGCCAGCAGCCATCCCGAGGGGGGGCATCCGGGAAACACCATATATTTT. This gives the protein CASSHPEGGHPGNTIYF.

The chain recombines TRBV9 with TRBJ2-5; 7 nucleotides match TRBD2. This CDR3 has 14 amino acids. V lost 0 bases to trimming and J lost 6 bases; unmatched junction nucleotides: 5. Germline V gene lookup returns CDR1 SGDLS and CDR2 YYNGEE. CDR3 protein: CASSVDGGGKTQYF. The CDR3, as DNA: TGTGCCAGCAGCGTAGACGGCGGGGGTAAGACCCAGTACTTC. Together with reference TRBV9 and TRBJ2-5, the CDR3 gives the full variable domain: DSGVTQTPKHLITATGQRVTLRCSPRSGDLSVYWYQQSLDQGLQFLIQYYNGEERAKGNILERFSAQQFPDLHSELNLSSLELGDSALYFCASSVDGGGKTQYFGPGTRLLVL.

The gene calls are TRBV4-1 and TRBJ2-3; no clear D gene. The V end was cut by 2 bases, the J end by 0 bases, with 15 bases between. CDR1 MGHRA and CDR2 YSYEKL come from the germline V gene. The CDR3 is 17 amino acids. The CDR3 loop reads CASSQHWTDPSTDTQYF. The DNA of the CDR3 is TGCGCCAGCAGCCAACACTGGACGGATCCTAGCACAGATACGCAGTATTTT.